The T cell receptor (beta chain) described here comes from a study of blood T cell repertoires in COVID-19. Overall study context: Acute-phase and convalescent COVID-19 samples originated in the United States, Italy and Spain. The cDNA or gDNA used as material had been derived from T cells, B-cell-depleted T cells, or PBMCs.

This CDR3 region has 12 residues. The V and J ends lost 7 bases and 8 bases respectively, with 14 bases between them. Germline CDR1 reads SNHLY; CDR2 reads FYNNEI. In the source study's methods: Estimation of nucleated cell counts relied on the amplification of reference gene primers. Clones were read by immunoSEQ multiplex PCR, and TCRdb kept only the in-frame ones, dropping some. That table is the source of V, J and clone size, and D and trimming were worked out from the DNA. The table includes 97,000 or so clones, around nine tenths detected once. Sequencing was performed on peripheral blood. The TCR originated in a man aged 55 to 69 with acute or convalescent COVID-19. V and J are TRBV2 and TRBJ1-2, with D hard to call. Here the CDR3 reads CASTGWSGGYTF. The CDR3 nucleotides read TGTGCCAGCACTGGGTGGTCGGGGGGCTACACCTTC. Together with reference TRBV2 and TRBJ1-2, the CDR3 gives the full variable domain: EPEVTQTPSHQVTQMGQEVILRCVPISNHLYFYWYRQILGQKVEFLVSFYNNEISEKSEIFDDQFSVERPDGSNFTLKIRSTKLEDSAMYFCASTGWSGGYTFGSGTRLTVV.